Following are 21 T cell receptor beta chains from one sample sequenced in a study of T cell responses to AZD1222 COVID-19 vaccine. TCRdb's table, derived via immunoSEQ multiplex PCR, lists solely in-frame clones and lacks some. The repertoire holds 100,000 to 150,000 clones, with about 88% as singletons. The sequenced sample was peripheral blood, obtained on day 0 of AZD1222 vaccination. The receptors were sampled from an adult in good health.

The chain uses TRBV14 and TRBJ2-7; a possible D gene is TRBD1 (6 bases). Trimming pared 3 bases from V and 0 bases from J, leaving 15 bases between. CDR1 SGHDN and CDR2 FVKESK come from the germline V gene. The CDR3 runs 16 residues. The CDR3: CASSQGTGSYSYEQYF. In nucleotides, the CDR3 is TGTGCCAGCAGCCAGGGAACAGGGTCCTACTCCTACGAGCAGTACTTC.

This clone was counted once. The genes are TRBV19 and TRBJ1-1, with 9 bases identical to TRBD1. Germline CDR1 is LNHDA and CDR2 is SQIVND (reference sequence). J lost 3 bases, V lost 4 bases, and 3 bases had no gene match. The CDR3 length is 14 residues. The CDR3 bases are TGTGCCAGTAGTAGTGGGACAGGGTACACTGAAGCTTTCTTT. Encoded protein: CASSSGTGYTEAFF.

The chain joins TRBV19 to TRBJ2-1; a possible D gene is TRBD2 (5 bases). This CDR3 comprises 11 residues. CDR1 and CDR2 (germline): LNHDA, SQIVND (reference sequence). V was cut by 5 bases and J by 9 bases, with 8 bases left in between. CDR3 sequence: CASSGGPEQFF. In DNA form, the CDR3 reads TGTGCCAGTAGTGGCGGGCCTGAGCAGTTCTTC. Combining the CDR3 with reference TRBV19 and TRBJ2-1 gives the whole variable domain DGGITQSPKYLFRKEGQNVTLSCEQNLNHDAMYWYRQDPGQGLRLIYYSQIVNDFQKGDIAEGYSVSREKKESFPLTVTSAQKNPTAFYLCASSGGPEQFFGPGTRLTVL.

The chain recombines TRBV2 with TRBJ1-4; no definite D call. V shed 4 bases and J shed 7 bases, with 10 bases lying between them. Germline CDR1 and CDR2: SNHLY and FYNNEI. The CDR3 is 13 residues long. This chain's CDR3 is CASSGGRLEKLFF. The CDR3 region has the DNA TGTGCCAGCAGTGGAGGGAGGCTTGAAAAACTGTTTTTT. Together with reference TRBV2 and TRBJ1-4, the CDR3 gives the full variable domain: EPEVTQTPSHQVTQMGQEVILRCVPISNHLYFYWYRQILGQKVEFLVSFYNNEISEKSEIFDDQFSVERPDGSNFTLKIRSTKLEDSAMYFCASSGGRLEKLFFGSGTQLSVL.

This chain joins TRBV7-9 and TRBJ1-1; D is ambiguous. CDR1 SEHNR and CDR2 FQNEAQ come from the germline V gene (reference sequence). CDR3 length: 14 residues. V lost 3 bases, J lost 1 base, and 9 bases lay in between. CDR3 protein: CASSFADGNTEAFF. The CDR3 region has the DNA TGTGCCAGCAGCTTTGCGGACGGGAACACTGAAGCTTTCTTT. Full variable domain (remainder filled in from reference TRBV7-9 and TRBJ1-1): DTGVSQNPRHKITKRGQNVTFRCDPISEHNRLYWYRQTLGQGPEFLTYFQNEAQLEKSRLLSDRFSAERPKGSFSTLEIQRTEQGDSAMYLCASSFADGNTEAFFGQGTRLTVV.

The J gene is TRBJ1-5, the V gene TRBV19; 7 nucleotides line up with TRBD1. Germline CDR1 LNHDA, CDR2 SQIVND (reference sequence). V dropped 8 bases and J dropped 9; count of bases not matched to a gene: 7. CDR3 size: 12 residues. CDR3 in DNA: TGTGCCAGTGGACCCCAGGGGGTGCCCCAGCATTTT. It translates to CASGPQGVPQHF.

CDR3 coding DNA: TGTGCCAGCAACACCGGGACAGACATAGTCGGGGAGCTGTTTTTT. It specifies CASNTGTDIVGELFF. The V call is TRBV7-2, the J call TRBJ2-2; 7 bases fit TRBD1. V was clipped by 7 bases and J by 7 bases; unmatched bases: 12. There are 15 residues in the CDR3. The germline V gene has CDR1 SGHTA and CDR2 FQGNSA.

This chain links TRBV28 with TRBJ2-1, with a tentative D call TRBD2 (6 bases). The CDR3 length is 15 residues. Trimming stripped 6 bases from V and 3 bases from J, with 15 bases between. From germline, CDR1 is MDHEN and CDR2 SYDVKM. DNA of the CDR3: TGTGCCAGCAGAGAATCCATAGCGGACTACAATGAGCAGTTCTTC. Residues: CASRESIADYNEQFF.

This chain connects TRBV6-2 or TRBV6-3 to TRBJ1-4; 7 nucleotides align to TRBD1. The germline CDR1 and CDR2 sequences are MNHEY and SVGEGT. Germline trimming cut 2 bases from V and 4 bases from J; bases unmatched to any gene: 4. The CDR3 loop spans 15 amino acids. CDR3 sequence: CASSYTGTVNEKLFF. In nucleotides, the CDR3 is TGTGCCAGCAGTTACACCGGGACAGTTAATGAAAAACTGTTTTTT.

On this clone itself: Other nucleotide sequences from this sample produce the same CDR3. The chain links TRBV6-5 to TRBJ2-1; D unclear. V was clipped by 2 bases and J by 8 bases, with 7 bases between them. There are 12 residues in the CDR3. Per the germline V gene, CDR1 is MNHEY and CDR2 is SVGAGI. CDR3 protein: CASSYSGDEQFF. For the CDR3, the DNA is TGTGCCAGCAGTTACAGTGGGGATGAGCAGTTCTTC.

The chain couples TRBV13 to TRBJ2-3, with a possible D match to TRBD2 (6 bases). The germline V gene has CDR1 PRHDT and CDR2 FYEKMQ (reference sequence). V was pared by 6 bases and J by 4 bases, with 11 bases between. The CDR3 consists of 13 residues. This chain's CDR3 is CASSRLEADTQYF. CDR3 bases: TGTGCCAGCAGTCGACTAGAGGCAGATACGCAGTATTTT.

This sequence joins TRBV28 and TRBJ1-2; D not resolved. Trimming stripped 4 bases from V and 4 bases from J, with 13 bases between. CDR1 is MDHEN, CDR2 SYDVKM, per germline. CDR3 length equals 14 residues. CDR3 sequence: CASSSIPSSYGYTF. The CDR3 region has the DNA TGTGCCAGCAGTTCCATCCCCAGTTCCTATGGCTACACCTTC.

The V gene is TRBV4-2, the J gene TRBJ1-5, with a possible D match to TRBD1 (5 bases). CDR1 is LGHNA and CDR2 is YNFKEQ in the germline V gene. Between the trimmed V and J ends, which lost 0 bases and 5 bases, there was a span of 17 bases. The CDR3 is made up of 17 amino acids. Here the CDR3 DNA reads TGTGCCAGCAGCCAAGAGGGAGACAGCAATCAGGATCAGCCCCAGCATTTT. This translates into CASSQEGDSNQDQPQHF.

The V and J genes are TRBV15 and TRBJ2-7; 8 bases are a match to TRBD1. V trimming: 3 bases; J trimming: 2 bases; junction bases outside the gene matches: 15. The CDR3 extends over 18 amino acids. The germline V gene has CDR1 LNHNV and CDR2 YYDKDF (reference sequence). CDR3 coding DNA: TGTGCCACCAGCAGTCTACCCGGCGGGCAGGGGGCACCCTACGAGCAGTACTTC. Amino acid sequence: CATSSLPGGQGAPYEQYF.

The chain combines TRBV4-1 with TRBJ2-3; 12 positions agree with TRBD2. The V gene end was trimmed by 0 bases and the J gene end by 5 bases; junction bases not matched to a gene: 6. The CDR3 loop spans 17 amino acids. Per germline, CDR1 MGHRA and CDR2 YSYEKL. The chain's CDR3 is CASSQDWASGGVDTQYF. As DNA, the CDR3 is TGCGCCAGCAGCCAAGATTGGGCTAGCGGGGGGGTAGATACGCAGTATTTT.

The rearrangement joins TRBV19 to TRBJ2-5; TRBD2 matches 8 bases. The CDR3 has 15 residues. Germline CDR1 and CDR2: LNHDA and SQIVND (reference sequence). Trimming removed 6 bases from V and 1 base from J; junction bases left unmatched: 7. The DNA for the CDR3 is TGTGCCAGTAGGAACCCTCGGGGGGGCCAAGAGACCCAGTACTTC. It translates to CASRNPRGGQETQYF. The whole variable domain, filled in from reference TRBV19 and TRBJ2-5, reads DGGITQSPKYLFRKEGQNVTLSCEQNLNHDAMYWYRQDPGQGLRLIYYSQIVNDFQKGDIAEGYSVSREKKESFPLTVTSAQKNPTAFYLCASRNPRGGQETQYFGPGTRLLVL.

The chain has TRBV4-3 and TRBJ2-5; D perhaps matches TRBD1 (6 bases). Trimming removed 3 bases at V and 5 bases at J, with 22 bases between. This CDR3 contains 17 residues. Germline assignment: CDR1 LGHNA and CDR2 YSLEER. CDR3 nucleotides: TGCGCCAGCAGCCAGGATAGGGGGACCCTAAGGAAGGAGACCCAGTACTTC. Encoded protein: CASSQDRGTLRKETQYF.

This clone was recorded a few times. The V call is TRBV6-5, the J call TRBJ2-1, with 8 bases identical to TRBD1. The CDR3 runs 15 residues. Trimming removed 7 bases from V and 1 base from J; junction bases left unmatched: 6. Germline V gene lookup returns CDR1 MNHEY and CDR2 SVGAGI. CDR3 DNA sequence: TGTGCCAGCAAAAAACAGGGGGGATCCTACAATGAGCAGTTCTTC. It is translated as CASKKQGGSYNEQFF.

The genes are TRBV4-1 and TRBJ2-3; 7 nucleotides align to TRBD2. The CDR3 has 18 residues. Trimming cost V 1 base and J 4 bases; bases outside gene matches: 14. Per germline, CDR1 MGHRA and CDR2 YSYEKL. CDR3 DNA sequence: TGCGCCAGCAGCCAAGCTCCCCTGTGGGGGGAGGGCCCAGATACGCAGTATTTT. Protein product: CASSQAPLWGEGPDTQYF.

This sequence joins TRBV19 and TRBJ2-1; the D call may be TRBD1 or TRBD2 (6 bases each). Germline loops: CDR1 LNHDA, CDR2 SQIVND (reference sequence). V was cut by 7 bases and J by 8 bases, with 15 bases left in between. The CDR3 consists of 13 residues. CDR3 in DNA: TGTGCCAGTACTCTAGGGGGGTTTGATGAGCAGTTCTTC. This sequence encodes CASTLGGFDEQFF. The full variable domain, its missing parts supplied by reference TRBV19 and TRBJ2-1, is DGGITQSPKYLFRKEGQNVTLSCEQNLNHDAMYWYRQDPGQGLRLIYYSQIVNDFQKGDIAEGYSVSREKKESFPLTVTSAQKNPTAFYLCASTLGGFDEQFFGPGTRLTVL.

The genes are TRBV7-9 and TRBJ2-7; D gene unclear. CDR3 length: 13 amino acids. Germline values: CDR1 SEHNR, CDR2 FQNEAQ (reference sequence). Trimming took off 1 base at V and 5 bases at J, with 9 bases between the two ends. CDR3 in DNA: TGTGCCAGCAGCTTAGGTGAGGCGAACGAGCAGTACTTC. As protein: CASSLGEANEQYF.